This TCR beta chain was profiled in a study of T cell responses to AZD1222 COVID-19 vaccine. Findings and caveats of the study: No repertoire was sampled before or during the peak T cell response, only after it. There were mostly white British donors and more females than males, and clonal diversity was possibly underestimated. Among those given AZD1222, only 6 or 7 were seropositive at baseline.

Second-dose intervals of approximately 4 or approximately 12 weeks were pooled. Libraries were prepared by immunoSEQ multiplex PCR; TCRdb keeps only in-frame clonotypes and omits some of them. Of about 120,000 clones listed, 85% to 95% are singletons. A remark on this clone: Its antigen remains unidentified.

The germline V gene encodes CDR1 LGHNA and CDR2 YSLEER. The V and J ends lost 0 bases and 3 bases respectively, with 14 bases between them. The CDR3 spans 16 residues. The rearrangement uses TRBV4-3 and TRBJ1-2; D possibly corresponds to TRBD1 (5 bases). The clonotype comes from an adult who received the AZD1222 COVID-19 vaccine. This specimen was peripheral blood, taken 28 days after the second AZD1222 dose. In DNA, the CDR3 is TGCGCCAGCAGCCAAGACTGGGGCAGACCTGACTATGGCTACACCTTC. As protein: CASSQDWGRPDYGYTF.